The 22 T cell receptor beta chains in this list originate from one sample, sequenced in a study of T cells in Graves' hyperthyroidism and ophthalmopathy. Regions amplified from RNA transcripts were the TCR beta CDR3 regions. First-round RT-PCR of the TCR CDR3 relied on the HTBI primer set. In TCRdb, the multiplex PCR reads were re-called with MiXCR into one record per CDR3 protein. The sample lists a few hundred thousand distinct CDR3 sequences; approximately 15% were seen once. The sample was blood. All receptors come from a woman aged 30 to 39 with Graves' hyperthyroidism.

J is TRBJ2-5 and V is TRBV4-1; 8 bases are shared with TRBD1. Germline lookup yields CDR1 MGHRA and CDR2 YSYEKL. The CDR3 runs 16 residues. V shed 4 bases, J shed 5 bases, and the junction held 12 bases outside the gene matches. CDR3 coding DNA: TGCGCCAGCAGCCGCAACCCCGGACAGGGTACGGAGACCCAGTACTTC. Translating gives CASSRNPGQGTETQYF.

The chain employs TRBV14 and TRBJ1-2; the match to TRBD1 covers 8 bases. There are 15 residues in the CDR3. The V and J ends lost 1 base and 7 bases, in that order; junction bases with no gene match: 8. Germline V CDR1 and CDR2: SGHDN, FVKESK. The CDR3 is CASSQVRGQTGGYTF. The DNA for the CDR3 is TGTGCCAGCAGCCAAGTCAGGGGGCAGACGGGTGGCTACACCTTC.

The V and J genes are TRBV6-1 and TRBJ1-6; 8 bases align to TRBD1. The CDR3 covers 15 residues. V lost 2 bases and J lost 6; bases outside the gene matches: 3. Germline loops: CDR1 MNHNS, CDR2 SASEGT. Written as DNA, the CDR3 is TGTGCCAGCAGTGAACAGGGGGCCGTTAATTCACCCCTCCACTTT. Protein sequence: CASSEQGAVNSPLHF.

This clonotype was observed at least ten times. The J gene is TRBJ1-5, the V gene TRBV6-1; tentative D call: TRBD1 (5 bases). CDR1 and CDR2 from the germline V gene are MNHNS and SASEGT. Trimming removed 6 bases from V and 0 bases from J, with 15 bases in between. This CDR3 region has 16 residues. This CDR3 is CASRERQSGSNQPQHF. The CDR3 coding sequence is TGTGCCAGCAGAGAAAGACAGTCGGGTAGCAATCAGCCCCAGCATTTT.

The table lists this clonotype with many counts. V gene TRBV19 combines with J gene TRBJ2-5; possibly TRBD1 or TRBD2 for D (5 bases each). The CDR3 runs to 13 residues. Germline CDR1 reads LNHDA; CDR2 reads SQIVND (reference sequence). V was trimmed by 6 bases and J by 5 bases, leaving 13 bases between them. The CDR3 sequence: CASRRTGRETQYF. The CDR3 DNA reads TGTGCCAGTAGAAGGACGGGGCGGGAGACCCAGTACTTC.

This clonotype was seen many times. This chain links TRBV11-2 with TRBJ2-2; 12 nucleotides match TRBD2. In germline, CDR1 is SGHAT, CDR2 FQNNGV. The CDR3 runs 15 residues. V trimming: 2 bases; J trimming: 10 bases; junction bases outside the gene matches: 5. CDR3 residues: CASSLWTSGIVELFF. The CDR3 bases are TGTGCCAGCAGCTTATGGACTAGCGGGATCGTGGAGCTGTTTTTT. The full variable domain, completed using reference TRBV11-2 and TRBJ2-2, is EAGVAQSPRYKIIEKRQSVAFWCNPISGHATLYWYQQILGQGPKLLIQFQNNGVVDDSQLPKDRFSAERLKGVDSTLKIQPAKLEDSAVYLCASSLWTSGIVELFFGEGSRLTVL.

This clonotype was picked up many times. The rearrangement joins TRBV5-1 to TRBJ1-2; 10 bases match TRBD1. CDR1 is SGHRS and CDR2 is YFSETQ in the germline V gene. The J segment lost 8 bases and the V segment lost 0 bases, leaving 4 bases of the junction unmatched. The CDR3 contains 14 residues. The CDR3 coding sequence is TGCGCCAGCAGCTTGGCCGGACAGGGGGAAGGCTACACCTTC. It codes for CASSLAGQGEGYTF.

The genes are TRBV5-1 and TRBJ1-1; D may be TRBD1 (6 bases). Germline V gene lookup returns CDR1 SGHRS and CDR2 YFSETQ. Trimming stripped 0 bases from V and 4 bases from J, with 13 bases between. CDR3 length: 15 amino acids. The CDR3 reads CASSLEEGVSTEAFF. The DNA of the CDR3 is TGCGCCAGCAGCTTGGAGGAGGGGGTGAGCACTGAAGCTTTCTTT.

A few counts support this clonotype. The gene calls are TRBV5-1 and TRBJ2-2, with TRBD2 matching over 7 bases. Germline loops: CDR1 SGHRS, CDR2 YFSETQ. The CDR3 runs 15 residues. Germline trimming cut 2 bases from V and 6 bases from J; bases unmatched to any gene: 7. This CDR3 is CASSLAGLDSGELFF. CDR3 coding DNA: TGCGCCAGCAGCTTAGCGGGGTTGGACTCCGGGGAGCTGTTTTTT.

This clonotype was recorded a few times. The CDR3 sequence is CASSLEAGGFGELFF. The CDR3 coding sequence is TGCGCCAGCAGCTTGGAAGCGGGAGGGTTCGGGGAGCTGTTTTTT. This chain uses TRBV5-1 with TRBJ2-2; 10 positions match TRBD2. V shed 0 bases and J 7 bases; nucleotides not matched to a gene: 3. Germline V gene sequence: CDR1 SGHRS, CDR2 YFSETQ. CDR3 size: 15 residues.

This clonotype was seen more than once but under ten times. This CDR3 reads CASSRDISSWANTEAFF. DNA for the CDR3: TGTGCCAGCAGTCGGGACATTTCCAGTTGGGCGAACACTGAAGCTTTCTTT. The chain recombines TRBV28 with TRBJ1-1; possibly TRBD1 for D (6 bases). Germline V lookup: CDR1 MDHEN, CDR2 SYDVKM. V was shortened by 5 bases and J by 1 base, with 20 bases between the two germline ends. This CDR3 spans 17 amino acids.

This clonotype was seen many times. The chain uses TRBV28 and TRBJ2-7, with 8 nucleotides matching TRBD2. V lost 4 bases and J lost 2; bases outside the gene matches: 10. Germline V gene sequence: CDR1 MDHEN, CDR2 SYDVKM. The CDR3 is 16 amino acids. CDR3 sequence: CASSSSGTSGTYEQYF. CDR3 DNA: TGTGCCAGCAGTTCATCCGGAACTAGCGGAACCTACGAGCAGTACTTC.

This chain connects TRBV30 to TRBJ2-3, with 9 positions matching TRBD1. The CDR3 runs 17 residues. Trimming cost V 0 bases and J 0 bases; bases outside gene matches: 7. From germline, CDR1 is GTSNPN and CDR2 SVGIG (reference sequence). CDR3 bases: TGTGCCTGGAGTGTTGGGGGGGGGACAGGGAGCACAGATACGCAGTATTTT. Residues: CAWSVGGGTGSTDTQYF. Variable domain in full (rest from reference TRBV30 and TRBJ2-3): SQTIHQWPATLVQPVGSPLSLECTVEGTSNPNLYWYRQAAGRGLQLLFYSVGIGQISSEVPQNLSASRPQDRQFILSSKKLLLSDSGFYLCAWSVGGGTGSTDTQYFGPGTRLTVL.

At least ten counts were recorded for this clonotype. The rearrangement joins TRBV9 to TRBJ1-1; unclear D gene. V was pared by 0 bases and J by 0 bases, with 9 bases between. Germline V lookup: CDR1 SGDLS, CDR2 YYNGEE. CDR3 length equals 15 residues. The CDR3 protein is CASSVDVGLNTEAFF. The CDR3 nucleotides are TGTGCCAGCAGCGTAGATGTCGGCTTGAACACTGAAGCTTTCTTT.

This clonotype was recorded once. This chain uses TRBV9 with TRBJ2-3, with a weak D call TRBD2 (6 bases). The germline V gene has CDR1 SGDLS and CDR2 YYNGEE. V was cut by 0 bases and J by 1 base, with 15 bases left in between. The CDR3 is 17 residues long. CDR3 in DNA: TGTGCCAGCAGCGTAGACCTTACGCCTAGCGGCACAGATACGCAGTATTTT. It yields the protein CASSVDLTPSGTDTQYF.

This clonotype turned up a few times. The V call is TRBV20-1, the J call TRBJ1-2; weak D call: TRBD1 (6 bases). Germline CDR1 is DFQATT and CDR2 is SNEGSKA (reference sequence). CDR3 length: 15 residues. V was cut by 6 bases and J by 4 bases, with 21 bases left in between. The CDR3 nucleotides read TGCAGTGCAGGGGTGGGGGGGCTCACCATCTATGGCTACACCTTC. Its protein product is CSAGVGGLTIYGYTF.

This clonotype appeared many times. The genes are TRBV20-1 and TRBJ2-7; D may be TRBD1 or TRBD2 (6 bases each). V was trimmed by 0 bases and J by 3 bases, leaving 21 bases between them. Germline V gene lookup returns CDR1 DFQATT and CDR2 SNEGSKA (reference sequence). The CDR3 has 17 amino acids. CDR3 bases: TGCAGTGCTAGAGATCGGGGGCCACAAACCCTCTTCTACGAGCAGTACTTC. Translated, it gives CSARDRGPQTLFYEQYF.

CDR3 loop: CASSVASSGSGPYEQYF. CDR3 coding DNA: TGTGCCAGCAGCGTAGCGTCTAGCGGGAGTGGACCCTACGAGCAGTACTTC. The genes are TRBV9 and TRBJ2-7; 10 bases are shared with TRBD2. Germline values: CDR1 SGDLS, CDR2 YYNGEE. V gave up 0 bases and J gave up 2 bases; unmatched junction bases: 8. This CDR3 contains 17 residues.

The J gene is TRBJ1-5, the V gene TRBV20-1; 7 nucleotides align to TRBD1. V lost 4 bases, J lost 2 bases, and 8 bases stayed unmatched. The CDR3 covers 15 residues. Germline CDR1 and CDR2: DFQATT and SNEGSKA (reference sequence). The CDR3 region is CSAKKTGPGNQPQHF. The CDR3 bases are TGCAGTGCTAAAAAGACAGGGCCTGGCAATCAGCCCCAGCATTTT.

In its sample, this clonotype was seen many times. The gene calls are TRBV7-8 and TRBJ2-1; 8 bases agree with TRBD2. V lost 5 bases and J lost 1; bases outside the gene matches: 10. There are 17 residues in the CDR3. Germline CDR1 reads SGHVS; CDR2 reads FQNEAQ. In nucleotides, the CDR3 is TGTGCCAGCAGCCATGGCGGGGGGAGTTTGTCCTACAATGAGCAGTTCTTC. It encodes CASSHGGGSLSYNEQFF.

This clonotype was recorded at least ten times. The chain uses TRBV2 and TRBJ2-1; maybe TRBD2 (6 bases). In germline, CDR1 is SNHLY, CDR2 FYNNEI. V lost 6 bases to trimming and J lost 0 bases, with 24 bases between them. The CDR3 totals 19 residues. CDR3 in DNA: TGTGCCAGCAGGGGGTTGGGACTGTACGACGTACCCTCCTACAATGAGCAGTTCTTC. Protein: CASRGLGLYDVPSYNEQFF. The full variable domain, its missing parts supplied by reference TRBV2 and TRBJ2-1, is EPEVTQTPSHQVTQMGQEVILRCVPISNHLYFYWYRQILGQKVEFLVSFYNNEISEKSEIFDDQFSVERPDGSNFTLKIRSTKLEDSAMYFCASRGLGLYDVPSYNEQFFGPGTRLTVL.

The CDR3 is CASNDGKRTWLHF. The CDR3 bases are TGTGCCAGCAACGATGGGAAACGGACGTGGCTCCACTTT. This chain links TRBV6-1 with TRBJ1-6; no firm D call. From germline, CDR1 is MNHNS and CDR2 SASEGT. The V end lost 7 bases, the J end lost 16 bases, and 20 bases lay between the germline ends. This CDR3 comprises 13 residues.